These 7 T cell receptor beta chains share one sample of origin, sequenced in a study of blood T cell repertoires in COVID-19. Assay used: immunoSEQ multiplex PCR; TCRdb lists only in-frame clones, some missing. This sample has 250,000 to 350,000 clones, with 80% to 90% found just once. Sequenced material: PBMCs or T cells enriched from blood (not recorded which). Source of these receptors: a young woman who had recovered from COVID-19.

As DNA, the CDR3 is TGTGCCAGCAGCTTACTCTCAGCGCCCAACGGGGATGAGCAGTTCTTC. It yields the protein CASSLLSAPNGDEQFF. The rearrangement joins TRBV5-8 to TRBJ2-1; maybe TRBD2 (5 bases). Germline CDR1 reads SGHTS; CDR2 reads YDEGEE. The CDR3 extends over 16 amino acids. V shed 2 bases and J shed 8 bases, with 20 bases lying between them.

This clone was seen only once. The chain combines TRBV29-1 with TRBJ2-5, with D possibly being TRBD1 (6 bases). V dropped 3 bases and J dropped 5 bases, with 13 bases sitting between them. This CDR3 region has 13 residues. The germline CDR1 and CDR2 sequences are SQVTM and ANQGSEA. CDR3 region: CSVDWDIRETQYF. In DNA, the CDR3 is TGCAGCGTTGATTGGGACATAAGGGAGACCCAGTACTTC.

The rearrangement uses TRBV10-2 and TRBJ2-3; 8 bases line up with TRBD1. V lost 2 bases, J lost 2 bases, and 3 bases stayed unmatched. Germline CDR1 WSHSY, CDR2 SAAADI. This CDR3 contains 15 residues. DNA for the CDR3: TGCGCCAGCAGTGAGGGACAGGGATTCACAGATACGCAGTATTTT. Translating gives CASSEGQGFTDTQYF.

J is TRBJ1-2 and V is TRBV4-1; 10 nucleotides line up with TRBD1. V lost 0 bases, J lost 4 bases, and 2 bases stayed unmatched. Per germline, CDR1 MGHRA and CDR2 YSYEKL. The CDR3 has 15 residues. The CDR3 reads CASSQDRTGGYGYTF. CDR3 nucleotide sequence: TGCGCCAGCAGCCAAGATCGGACAGGGGGCTATGGCTACACCTTC.

The chain has TRBV24-1 and TRBJ1-5, with D unclear. The CDR3 runs to 13 residues. Germline V gives CDR1 KGHDR, CDR2 SFDVKD. V lost 5 bases and J lost 5, with 9 bases in between. The CDR3 loop is CATSGGADQPQHF. Written as DNA, the CDR3 is TGTGCCACCAGTGGAGGAGCCGATCAGCCCCAGCATTTT.

The CDR3 spells CASSLRNIYEQYF. CDR3 DNA: TGTGCCAGCAGTTTGAGGAATATCTACGAGCAGTACTTC. The rearrangement links TRBV28 to TRBJ2-7; no firm D call. Germline values: CDR1 MDHEN, CDR2 SYDVKM. This CDR3 has 13 amino acids. V was pared by 3 bases and J by 3 bases, with 9 bases between.

The genes are TRBV2 and TRBJ2-7, with D maybe TRBD1 (6 bases). Germline V lookup: CDR1 SNHLY, CDR2 FYNNEI. The CDR3 spans 12 residues. V was clipped by 5 bases and J by 2 bases, with 7 bases between them. The CDR3 DNA reads TGTGCCAGCAGTTGGGACACCTACGAGCAGTACTTC. It is translated as CASSWDTYEQYF.